This T cell receptor beta chain emerged from a study of CD8 T cell repertoires and HIV-1 epitope variants. As for the study in general: Each of Twenty-five Gag and Nef epitope peptides stimulated a separate culture.

With regard to this clone: Its target is not known. Germline is not matched at one junction end, which may reflect a read error.

Germline V lookup: CDR1 SGHVS, CDR2 FQNEAQ. The CDR3 has 14 amino acids. Using immunoSEQ multiplex PCR, the repertoire was profiled, and TCRdb retains in-frame clones only, with some absent. The table shows 4,500 to 5,000 clones, with approximately 66% occurring only once. Sequencing was carried out using cultured CD8+ T cells derived from PBMCs. This clonotype was obtained from a male donor with HIV. The chain couples TRBV7-8 to TRBJ1-2; unclear D gene. CDR3 in DNA: TGTGCCAACAGCTCCCAGAGTCCTGGGCATGGCTACACCTTC. Amino acid sequence: CANSSQSPGHGYTF.